This passage covers 20 T cell receptor beta chains from one sample sequenced in a study of T cells in Graves' hyperthyroidism and ophthalmopathy. Regions amplified from RNA transcripts were the TCR beta CDR3 regions. Using the HTBI primer set, a first-round RT-PCR was run on the TCR CDR3. From the multiplex PCR reads, TCRdb called clonotypes with MiXCR, one entry per CDR3 protein. The sample consists of about 360,000 distinct CDR3 sequences, less than 15% of them appearing once. Sequenced: blood. The receptors were gathered from a young woman with Graves' hyperthyroidism.

This clonotype was found many times. This chain links TRBV19 with TRBJ1-2, with 7 bases identical to TRBD1. With V trimmed by 4 bases and J by 4 bases, 15 bases remained unmatched. This CDR3 has 17 residues. Germline V gene lookup returns CDR1 LNHDA and CDR2 SQIVND (reference sequence). Here the CDR3 reads CASSTVPGQSDSYGYTF. In DNA, the CDR3 is TGTGCCAGTAGTACCGTCCCGGGACAGTCGGATAGCTATGGCTACACCTTC.

This clonotype was picked up many times. The chain uses TRBV7-8 and TRBJ1-1, with 9 bases aligning to TRBD1. The CDR3 sequence is 16 residues long. Germline values: CDR1 SGHVS, CDR2 FQNEAQ. Losses at the gene ends were 3 bases for V and 5 bases for J; bases not matched to a gene: 10. The CDR3 coding sequence is TGTGCCAGCAGCTTTAGGGGACAGGGAACTGTAACTGAAGCTTTCTTT. As protein: CASSFRGQGTVTEAFF.

A remark on this clonotype: A much larger clone differs from this one at a single base, so this may be a read error. This chain links TRBV5-1 with TRBJ2-7; the match to TRBD1 covers 10 bases. Germline trimming cut 4 bases from V and 7 bases from J; bases unmatched to any gene: 8. The CDR3 runs 14 residues. CDR1 and CDR2 (germline): SGHRS, YFSETQ. The CDR3, as DNA: TGCGCCAGCAGCCCCGGGACAGGGGACAGGGAGCAGTACTTC. Its translation: CASSPGTGDREQYF.

This clonotype was detected many times. The chain employs TRBV2 and TRBJ1-2; tentatively, D is TRBD1 (6 bases). Trimming removed 1 base from V and 7 bases from J, with 16 bases in between. The germline V gene encodes CDR1 SNHLY and CDR2 FYNNEI. The length of the CDR3 is 15 residues. This CDR3 is CASSEEGGLRGGYTF. The DNA of the CDR3 is TGTGCCAGCAGTGAAGAGGGGGGCCTTAGGGGTGGCTACACCTTC.

This clonotype occurred a few times. V usage is TRBV14 and J usage is TRBJ2-1, with TRBD2 matching 10 bases. Losses at the gene ends were 0 bases for V and 0 bases for J; bases not matched to a gene: 8. The germline V gene encodes CDR1 SGHDN and CDR2 FVKESK. CDR3 length: 19 residues. The CDR3 is CASSQDLGAGGSSYNEQFF. CDR3 coding DNA: TGTGCCAGCAGCCAAGATTTGGGAGCGGGGGGGAGCTCCTACAATGAGCAGTTCTTC.

This clonotype was detected many times. The chain combines TRBV11-2 with TRBJ2-7; D is uncertain. Trimming cost V 3 bases and J 8 bases, with 17 bases left between them. Per germline, CDR1 SGHAT and CDR2 FQNNGV. There are 14 residues in the CDR3. This CDR3 reads CASSFSTAATKQYF. The CDR3 nucleotides read TGTGCCAGCAGCTTTTCGACTGCCGCTACGAAGCAGTACTTC.

The J gene is TRBJ2-1, the V gene TRBV27, with D unresolved. This CDR3 is 13 amino acids long. The V gene's germline CDR1 is MNHEY and CDR2 SMNVEV (reference sequence). The ends were cut back, 5 bases at V and 5 bases at J, with 10 bases in the middle. CDR3 coding DNA: TGTGCCAGCAGTCTACAGCCCGACAATGAGCAGTTCTTC. It is translated as CASSLQPDNEQFF.

This clonotype showed up many times. The CDR3 DNA sequence: TGTGCCATCAGTGAGTCGATTACCTTGGCTGGGGCCAACGTCCTGACTTTC. This translates into CAISESITLAGANVLTF. J is TRBJ2-6 and V is TRBV10-3; D unresolved. Per the germline V gene, CDR1 is ENHRY and CDR2 is SYGVKD. Trimming took off 0 bases at V and 2 bases at J, with 11 bases between the two ends. The CDR3 length is 17 residues.

This chain uses TRBV6-5 with TRBJ1-5; 9 positions match TRBD1. The V and J ends lost 1 base and 0 bases, in that order; junction bases with no gene match: 7. CDR1 is MNHEY, CDR2 SVGAGI, per germline. The CDR3 length is 18 residues. In DNA form, the CDR3 reads TGTGCCAGCAGTTACTGGGGGACAGGGTCTTATAGCAATCAGCCCCAGCATTTT. It yields the protein CASSYWGTGSYSNQPQHF.

This clonotype was picked up many times. The chain employs TRBV11-2 and TRBJ2-7; unclear D gene. The germline CDR1 and CDR2 sequences are SGHAT and FQNNGV. The CDR3 is 14 amino acids. V was cut by 1 base and J by 0 bases, with 7 bases left in between. The CDR3 reads CASSLGVSSYEQYF. The CDR3 DNA sequence: TGTGCCAGCAGCTTAGGTGTCAGCTCCTACGAGCAGTACTTC.

The table lists this clonotype with a few counts. V gene TRBV5-1 combines with J gene TRBJ1-1; a weak D match, TRBD1 (6 bases). Trimming took 3 bases from V and 1 from J, leaving 13 bases between them. CDR1 is SGHRS, CDR2 YFSETQ, per germline. The CDR3 covers 15 residues. In nucleotides, the CDR3 is TGCGCCAGCAGCTGGGAGGGGGGGGCGAACACTGAAGCTTTCTTT. It yields the protein CASSWEGGANTEAFF.

This clonotype was observed a handful of times. This sequence joins TRBV7-3 and TRBJ2-3; D might be TRBD2 (7 bases). The length of the CDR3 is 15 residues. The V gene's germline CDR1 is SGHTA and CDR2 FQGTGA. V lost 1 base, J lost 4 bases, and 12 bases lay in between. CDR3 nucleotides: TGTGCCAGCAGCTTAAGACGGGGGGCCCCAGATACGCAGTATTTT. Translation: CASSLRRGAPDTQYF.

This chain connects TRBV6-5 to TRBJ2-1; 7 positions agree with TRBD2. The CDR3 is 16 residues long. Trimming cost V 4 bases and J 7 bases; bases outside gene matches: 13. Germline-derived CDR1 and CDR2 are MNHEY and SVGAGI. Here the CDR3 DNA reads TGTGCCAGCAGTTCCCCTAGGAGCGGGATAGGAAATGAGCAGTTCTTC. This codes for CASSSPRSGIGNEQFF.

This clonotype appeared a few times. This rearrangement joins TRBV6-5 to TRBJ1-1, with D tentatively TRBD1 (6 bases). The germline CDR1 and CDR2 sequences are MNHEY and SVGAGI. This CDR3 spans 18 amino acids. Deletions cut 8 bases from V and 5 bases from J, with 30 bases between. The CDR3 spells CASYSFSRGRFIGTEAFF. The CDR3 DNA reads TGTGCCAGCTACTCCTTCAGCCGGGGGCGTTTTATTGGTACTGAAGCTTTCTTT.

This clonotype was counted at least ten times. The J gene is TRBJ2-3, the V gene TRBV7-3; D gene unclear. This CDR3 is 14 amino acids long. Germline CDR1 is SGHTA and CDR2 is FQGTGA. Trimming shortened V by 2 bases and J by 0 bases, and 6 bases separated the two germline ends. CDR3 coding DNA: TGTGCCAGCAGCTTATACTATAGCACAGATACGCAGTATTTT. Translation: CASSLYYSTDTQYF.

This sequence joins TRBV7-9 and TRBJ1-1; 7 bases match TRBD1. Germline CDR1 reads SEHNR; CDR2 reads FQNEAQ (reference sequence). This CDR3 is built from 17 residues. Germline trimming cut 2 bases from V and 0 bases from J; bases unmatched to any gene: 9. The CDR3 DNA reads as TGTGCCAGCAGCTTACCAGGGACAGCGGGTATGAACACTGAAGCTTTCTTT. Residues: CASSLPGTAGMNTEAFF.

This clonotype occurred many times. The chain combines TRBV6-2 or TRBV6-3 with TRBJ2-5; no reliable D call. This CDR3 has 12 amino acids. Germline lookup yields CDR1 MNHEY and CDR2 SVGEGT. V lost 0 bases and J lost 1, with 0 bases in between. The CDR3 bases are TGTGCCAGCAGTTACTCCCAAGAGACCCAGTACTTC. This sequence encodes CASSYSQETQYF.

This clonotype was seen at least ten times. This chain's CDR3 is CASSPRFGQRSNGYTF. The CDR3 DNA reads TGTGCCAGCAGCCCCCGGTTTGGGCAGCGGTCGAATGGCTACACCTTC. The rearrangement links TRBV11-2 to TRBJ1-2; no clear D. Germline assignment: CDR1 SGHAT and CDR2 FQNNGV. The germline V and J ends were trimmed by 5 bases and 6 bases, with 22 bases remaining between them. The CDR3 runs to 16 residues. The full variable domain, its missing parts supplied by reference TRBV11-2 and TRBJ1-2, is EAGVAQSPRYKIIEKRQSVAFWCNPISGHATLYWYQQILGQGPKLLIQFQNNGVVDDSQLPKDRFSAERLKGVDSTLKIQPAKLEDSAVYLCASSPRFGQRSNGYTFGSGTRLTVV.

Remarks on this clonotype: This could be a read error, since a much larger clone is one nucleotide away. This sequence joins TRBV4-1 and TRBJ2-7; 9 positions match TRBD2. The CDR3 has 16 amino acids. Germline V lookup: CDR1 MGHRA, CDR2 YSYEKL. Here the CDR3 DNA reads TGCGCCAGCAACCAAGAGAGGCGGGAGGGCAATTACGAGCAGTACTTC. Residues: CASNQERREGNYEQYF.

This clonotype showed up just a few times. The CDR3 loop is CASSVELTPGVELFF. The CDR3 nucleotides read TGTGCCAGCAGCGTAGAGTTGACTCCAGGGGTAGAACTGTTTTTT. The chain carries TRBV9 and TRBJ1-4, with D possibly matching TRBD1 (6 bases). V was cut by 0 bases and J by 12 bases, with 18 bases left in between. The CDR3 consists of 15 residues. From germline, CDR1 is SGDLS and CDR2 YYNGEE.